This paragraph covers one T cell receptor beta chain sequence. The sample comes from a study of OX40 agonist ivuxolimab in advanced cancers. Study-wide background: Three patients, one with hepatocellular carcinoma and two with cutaneous melanoma, responded partially.

Sequencing used immunoSEQ multiplex PCR; TCRdb keeps in-frame clones, though not all of them. This table has about 35,000 clones, roughly 90% appearing once. Trimming pared 2 bases from V and 2 bases from J, leaving 10 bases between. The CDR3 sequence is 14 residues long. Germline V gene sequence: CDR1 MNHEY, CDR2 SVGAGI. The source was CD4+ or CD8+ T cells sorted from blood, collected in a trial of the OX40 agonist ivuxolimab. J is TRBJ2-7 and V is TRBV6-5; D could derive from TRBD1 or TRBD2 (5 bases each). This receptor was identified in an adult with an advanced solid tumor such as melanoma, head and neck, liver or kidney cancer. The CDR3 reads CASSYGTGTYEQYF. The CDR3 coding sequence is TGTGCCAGCAGTTACGGGACGGGGACCTACGAGCAGTACTTC.